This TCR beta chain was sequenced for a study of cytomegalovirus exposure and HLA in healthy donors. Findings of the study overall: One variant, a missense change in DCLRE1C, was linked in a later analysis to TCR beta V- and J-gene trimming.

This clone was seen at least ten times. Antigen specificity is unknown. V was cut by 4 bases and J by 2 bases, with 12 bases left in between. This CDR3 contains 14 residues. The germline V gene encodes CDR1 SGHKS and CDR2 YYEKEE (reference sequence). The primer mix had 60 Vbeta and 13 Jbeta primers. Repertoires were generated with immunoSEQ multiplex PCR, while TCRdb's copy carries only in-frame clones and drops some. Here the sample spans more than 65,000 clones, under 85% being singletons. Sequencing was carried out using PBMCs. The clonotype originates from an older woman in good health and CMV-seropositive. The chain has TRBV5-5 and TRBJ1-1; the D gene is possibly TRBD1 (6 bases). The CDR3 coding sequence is TGTGCCAGCAGCCGGCCCGGGACAAACACTGAAGCTTTCTTT. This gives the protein CASSRPGTNTEAFF.